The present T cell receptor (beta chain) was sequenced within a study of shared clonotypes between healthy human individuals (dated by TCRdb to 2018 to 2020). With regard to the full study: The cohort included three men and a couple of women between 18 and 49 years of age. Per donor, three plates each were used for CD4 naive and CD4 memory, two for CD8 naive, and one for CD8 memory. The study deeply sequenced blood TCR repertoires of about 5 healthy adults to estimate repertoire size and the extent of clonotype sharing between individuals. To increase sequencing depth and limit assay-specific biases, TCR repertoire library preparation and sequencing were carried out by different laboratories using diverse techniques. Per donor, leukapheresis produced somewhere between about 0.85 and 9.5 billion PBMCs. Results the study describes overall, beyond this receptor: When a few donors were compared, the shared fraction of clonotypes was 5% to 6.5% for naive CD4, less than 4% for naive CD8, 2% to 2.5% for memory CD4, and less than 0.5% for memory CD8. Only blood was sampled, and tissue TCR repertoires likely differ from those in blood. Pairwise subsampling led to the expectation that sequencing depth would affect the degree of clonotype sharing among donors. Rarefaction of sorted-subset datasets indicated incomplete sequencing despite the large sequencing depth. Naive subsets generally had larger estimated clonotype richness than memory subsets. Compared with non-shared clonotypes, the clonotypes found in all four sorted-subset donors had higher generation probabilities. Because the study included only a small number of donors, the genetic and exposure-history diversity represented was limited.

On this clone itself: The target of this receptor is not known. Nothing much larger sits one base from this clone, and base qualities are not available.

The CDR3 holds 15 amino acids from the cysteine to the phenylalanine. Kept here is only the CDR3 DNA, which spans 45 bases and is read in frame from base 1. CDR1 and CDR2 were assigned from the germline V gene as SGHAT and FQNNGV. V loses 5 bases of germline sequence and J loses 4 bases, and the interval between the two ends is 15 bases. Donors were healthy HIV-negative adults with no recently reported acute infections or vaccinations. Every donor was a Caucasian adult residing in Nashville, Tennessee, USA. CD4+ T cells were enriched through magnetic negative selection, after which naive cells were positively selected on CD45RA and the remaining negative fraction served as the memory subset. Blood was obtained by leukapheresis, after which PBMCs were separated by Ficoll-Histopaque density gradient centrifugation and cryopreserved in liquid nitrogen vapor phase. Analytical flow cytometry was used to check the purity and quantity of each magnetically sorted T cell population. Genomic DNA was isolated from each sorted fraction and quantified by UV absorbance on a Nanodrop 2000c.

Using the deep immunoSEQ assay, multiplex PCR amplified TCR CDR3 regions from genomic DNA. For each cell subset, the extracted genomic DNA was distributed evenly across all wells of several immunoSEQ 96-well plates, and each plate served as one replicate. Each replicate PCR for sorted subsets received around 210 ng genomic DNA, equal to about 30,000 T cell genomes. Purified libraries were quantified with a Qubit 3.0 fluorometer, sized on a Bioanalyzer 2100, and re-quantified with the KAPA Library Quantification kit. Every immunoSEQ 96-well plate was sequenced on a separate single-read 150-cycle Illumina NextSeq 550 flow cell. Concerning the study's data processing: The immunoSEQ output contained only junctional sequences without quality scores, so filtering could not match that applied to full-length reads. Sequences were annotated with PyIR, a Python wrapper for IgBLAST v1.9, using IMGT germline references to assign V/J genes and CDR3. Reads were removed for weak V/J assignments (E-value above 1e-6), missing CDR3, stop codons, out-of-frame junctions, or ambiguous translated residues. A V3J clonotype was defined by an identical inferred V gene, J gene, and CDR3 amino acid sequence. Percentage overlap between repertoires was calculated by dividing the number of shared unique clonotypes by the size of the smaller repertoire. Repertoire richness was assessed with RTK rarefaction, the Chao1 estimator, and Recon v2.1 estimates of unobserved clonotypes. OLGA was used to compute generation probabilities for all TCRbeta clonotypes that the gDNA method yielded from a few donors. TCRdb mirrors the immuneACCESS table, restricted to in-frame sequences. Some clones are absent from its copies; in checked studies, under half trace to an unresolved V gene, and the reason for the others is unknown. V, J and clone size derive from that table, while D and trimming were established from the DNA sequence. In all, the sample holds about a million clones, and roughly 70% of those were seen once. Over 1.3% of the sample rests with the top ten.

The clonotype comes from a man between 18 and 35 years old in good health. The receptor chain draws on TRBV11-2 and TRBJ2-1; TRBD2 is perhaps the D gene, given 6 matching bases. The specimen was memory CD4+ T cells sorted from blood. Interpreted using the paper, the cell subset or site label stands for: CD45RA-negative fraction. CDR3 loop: CASSPGSQYYNEQFF. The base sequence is TGTGCCAGCAGCCCCGGGAGCCAGTATTACAATGAGCAGTTCTTC.